This T cell receptor (beta chain) was retrieved from a study of T cells in Graves' hyperthyroidism and ophthalmopathy. Those patients with uncontrolled infection, other autoimmune disease, pregnancy or lactation were excluded. TCR beta CDR3 regions were amplified from RNA. A first-round RT-PCR of the TCR CDR3 used the HTBI primer set. TCRdb recomputed calls from the multiplex PCR reads with MiXCR, one row per CDR3 protein. This table holds approximately 490,000 distinct CDR3 sequences, approximately 23% found once. Regarding the study as a whole: Ophthalmopathy and stable hyperthyroidism were told apart by a 13 V-J model.

Remarks on this clonotype: What it binds is not known.

V gave up 0 bases and J gave up 2 bases, with 20 bases separating them. The CDR3 loop spans 17 amino acids. The V gene's germline CDR1 is DFQATT and CDR2 SNEGSKA (reference sequence). Specimen: blood. The chain uses TRBV20-1 and TRBJ2-7; D not resolved. The clonotype was recovered from a woman aged 65 to 85 with Graves' ophthalmopathy. Written as DNA, the CDR3 is TGCAGTGCTAGAGATCAGCTACGGGCAGGCAATGCCTACGAGCAGTACTTC. Its translation: CSARDQLRAGNAYEQYF.